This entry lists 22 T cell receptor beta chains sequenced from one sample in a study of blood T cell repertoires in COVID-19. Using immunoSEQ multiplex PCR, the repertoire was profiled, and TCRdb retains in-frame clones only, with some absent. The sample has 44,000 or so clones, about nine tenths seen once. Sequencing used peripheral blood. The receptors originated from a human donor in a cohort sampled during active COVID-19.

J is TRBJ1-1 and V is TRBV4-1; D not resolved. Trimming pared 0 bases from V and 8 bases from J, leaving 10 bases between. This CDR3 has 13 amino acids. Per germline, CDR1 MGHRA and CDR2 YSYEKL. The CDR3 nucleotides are TGCGCCAGCAGCCAAGAGTCCTGGGCAGAAGCTTTCTTT. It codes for CASSQESWAEAFF.

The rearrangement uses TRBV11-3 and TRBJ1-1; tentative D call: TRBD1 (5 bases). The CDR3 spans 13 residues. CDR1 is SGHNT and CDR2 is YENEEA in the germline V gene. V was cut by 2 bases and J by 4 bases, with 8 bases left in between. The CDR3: CASSLRGGTEAFF. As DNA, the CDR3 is TGTGCCAGCAGCTTACGGGGGGGCACTGAAGCTTTCTTT.

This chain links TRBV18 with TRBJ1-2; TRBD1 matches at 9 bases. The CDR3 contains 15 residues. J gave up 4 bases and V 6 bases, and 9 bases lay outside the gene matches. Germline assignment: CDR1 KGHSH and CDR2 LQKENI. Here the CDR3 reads CASSRPGTGSYGYTF. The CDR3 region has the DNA TGTGCCAGCTCTAGACCCGGGACAGGGAGCTATGGCTACACCTTC. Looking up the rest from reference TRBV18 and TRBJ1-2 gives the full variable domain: NAGVMQNPRHLVRRRGQEARLRCSPMKGHSHVYWYRQLPEEGLKFMVYLQKENIIDESGMPKERFSAEFPKEGPSILRIQQVVRGDSAAYFCASSRPGTGSYGYTFGSGTRLTVV.

The CDR3 sequence: CASSLRTGYGPEAFF. As DNA, the CDR3 is TGTGCCAGCAGTCTCAGGACAGGGTATGGACCTGAAGCTTTCTTT. The V gene is TRBV5-6, the J gene TRBJ1-1; 8 nucleotides agree with TRBD1. Germline CDR1 and CDR2: SGHDT and YYEEEE. V shed 5 bases, J shed 6 bases, and the junction held 12 bases outside the gene matches. There are 15 residues in the CDR3. The complete variable domain, with remaining parts taken from reference TRBV5-6 and TRBJ1-1, reads DAGVTQSPTHLIKTRGQQVTLRCSPKSGHDTVSWYQQALGQGPQFIFQYYEEEERQRGNFPDRFSGHQFPNYSSELNVNALLLGDSALYLCASSLRTGYGPEAFFGQGTRLTVV.

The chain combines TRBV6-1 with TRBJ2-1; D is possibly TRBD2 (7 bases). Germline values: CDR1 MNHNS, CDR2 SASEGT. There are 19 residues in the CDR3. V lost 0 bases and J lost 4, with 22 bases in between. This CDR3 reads CASSEAPPQGRGYYNEQFF. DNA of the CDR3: TGTGCCAGCAGTGAAGCGCCACCGCAGGGGCGGGGGTATTACAATGAGCAGTTCTTC.

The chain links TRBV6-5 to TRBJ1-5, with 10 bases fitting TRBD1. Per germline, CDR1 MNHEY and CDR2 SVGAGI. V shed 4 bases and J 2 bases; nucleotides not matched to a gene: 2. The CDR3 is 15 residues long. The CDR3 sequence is CASSSTGGGNQPQHF. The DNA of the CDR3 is TGTGCCAGCAGTTCGACAGGGGGCGGCAATCAGCCCCAGCATTTT.

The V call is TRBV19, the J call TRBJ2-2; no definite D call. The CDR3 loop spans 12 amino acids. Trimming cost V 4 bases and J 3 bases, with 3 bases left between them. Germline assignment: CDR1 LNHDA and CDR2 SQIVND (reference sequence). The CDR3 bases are TGTGCCAGTAGTACCTACACCGGGGAGCTGTTTTTT. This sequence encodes CASSTYTGELFF.

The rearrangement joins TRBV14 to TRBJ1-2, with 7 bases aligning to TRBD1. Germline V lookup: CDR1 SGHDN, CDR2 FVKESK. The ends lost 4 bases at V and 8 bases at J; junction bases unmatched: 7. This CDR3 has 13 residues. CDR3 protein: CASSPSRQGGYTF. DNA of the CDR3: TGTGCCAGCAGCCCCTCAAGACAGGGCGGCTACACCTTC.

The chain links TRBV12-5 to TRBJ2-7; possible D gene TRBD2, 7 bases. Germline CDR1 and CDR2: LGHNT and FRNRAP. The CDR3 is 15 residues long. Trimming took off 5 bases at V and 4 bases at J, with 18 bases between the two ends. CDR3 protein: CASGLWGGDSYEQYF. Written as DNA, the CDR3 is TGTGCTAGTGGTCTCTGGGGGGGCGACTCTTACGAGCAGTACTTC.

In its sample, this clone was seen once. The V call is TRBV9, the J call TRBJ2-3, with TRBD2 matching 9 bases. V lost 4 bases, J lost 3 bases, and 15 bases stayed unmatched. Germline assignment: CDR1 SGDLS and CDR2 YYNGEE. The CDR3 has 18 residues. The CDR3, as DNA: TGTGCCAGCAGCCCCACAACGGGGGCGGGGGGGCGGACAGATACGCAGTATTTT. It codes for CASSPTTGAGGRTDTQYF.

CDR3 nucleotides: TGTGCCAGCAGCTTGTCGATTGGGACAGGAGGTGAAGCTTTCTTT. Translation: CASSLSIGTGGEAFF. The rearrangement links TRBV7-9 to TRBJ1-1; 8 positions match TRBD1. J was trimmed by 7 bases and V by 3 bases; bases with no gene match: 10. This CDR3 comprises 15 residues. Germline CDR1 SEHNR, CDR2 FQNEAQ (reference sequence).

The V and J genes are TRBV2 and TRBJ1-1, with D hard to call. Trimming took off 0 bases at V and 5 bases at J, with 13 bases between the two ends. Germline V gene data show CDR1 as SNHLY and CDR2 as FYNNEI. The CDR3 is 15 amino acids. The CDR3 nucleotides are TGTGCCAGCAGTGAAGCGCGGACGAGGGAAACTGAAGCTTTCTTT. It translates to CASSEARTRETEAFF.

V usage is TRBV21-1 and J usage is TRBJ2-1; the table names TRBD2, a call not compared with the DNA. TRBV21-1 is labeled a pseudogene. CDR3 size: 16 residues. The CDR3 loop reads CASSTLSGVGHNEQFF. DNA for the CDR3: TGTGCCAGCAGCACCCTTAGCGGGGTCGGCCACAATGAGCAGTTCTTC.

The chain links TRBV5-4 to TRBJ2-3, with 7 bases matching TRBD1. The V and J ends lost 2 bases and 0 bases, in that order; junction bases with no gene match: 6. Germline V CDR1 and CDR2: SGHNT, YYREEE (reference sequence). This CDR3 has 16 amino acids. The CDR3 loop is CASSFGQDPSTDTQYF. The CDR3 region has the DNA TGTGCCAGCAGCTTTGGACAGGATCCTAGCACAGATACGCAGTATTTT. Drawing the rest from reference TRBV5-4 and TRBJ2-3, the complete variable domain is ETGVTQSPTHLIKTRGQQVTLRCSSQSGHNTVSWYQQALGQGPQFIFQYYREEENGRGNFPPRFSGLQFPNYSSELNVNALELDDSALYLCASSFGQDPSTDTQYFGPGTRLTVL.

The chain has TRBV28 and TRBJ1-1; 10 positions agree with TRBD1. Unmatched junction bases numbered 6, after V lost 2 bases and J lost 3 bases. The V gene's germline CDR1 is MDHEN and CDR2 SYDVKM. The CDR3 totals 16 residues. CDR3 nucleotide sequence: TGTGCCAGCAGTTTACTGTGGACAGGGGGTTACACTGAAGCTTTCTTT. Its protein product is CASSLLWTGGYTEAFF.

Here the CDR3 reads CASSPTGSAFDTQYF. DNA of the CDR3: TGTGCCAGTAGTCCGACAGGGTCTGCATTTGATACGCAGTATTTT. This chain links TRBV19 with TRBJ2-3; TRBD1 agrees at 7 bases. V gave up 5 bases and J gave up 6 bases; unmatched junction bases: 11. The CDR3 is made up of 15 amino acids. Germline V gives CDR1 LNHDA, CDR2 SQIVND (reference sequence).

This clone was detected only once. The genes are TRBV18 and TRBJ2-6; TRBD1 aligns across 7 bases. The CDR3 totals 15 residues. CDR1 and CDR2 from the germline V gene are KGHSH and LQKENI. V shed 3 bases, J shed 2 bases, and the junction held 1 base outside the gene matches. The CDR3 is CASSPQGAGANVLTF. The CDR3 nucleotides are TGTGCCAGCTCACCCCAGGGGGCTGGGGCCAACGTCCTGACTTTC.

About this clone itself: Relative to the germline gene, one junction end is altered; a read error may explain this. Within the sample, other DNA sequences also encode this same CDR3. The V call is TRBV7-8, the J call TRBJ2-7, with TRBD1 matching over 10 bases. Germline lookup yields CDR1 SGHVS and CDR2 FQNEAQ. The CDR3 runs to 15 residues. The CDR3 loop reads CASSLAGDRGYEQYF. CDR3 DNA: TGTGCCAGCAGCCTAGCCGGGGACAGGGGATACGAGCAGTACTTC.

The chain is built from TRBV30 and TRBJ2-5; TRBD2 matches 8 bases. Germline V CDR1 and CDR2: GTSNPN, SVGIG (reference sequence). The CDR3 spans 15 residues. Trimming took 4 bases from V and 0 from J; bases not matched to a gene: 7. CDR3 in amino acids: CAWMTGGWYQETQYF. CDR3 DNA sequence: TGTGCCTGGATGACGGGGGGGTGGTACCAAGAGACCCAGTACTTC.

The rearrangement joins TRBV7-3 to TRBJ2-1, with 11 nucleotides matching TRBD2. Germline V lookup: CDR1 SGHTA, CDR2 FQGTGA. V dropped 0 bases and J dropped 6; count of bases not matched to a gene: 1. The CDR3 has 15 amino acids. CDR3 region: CASSLTSGGANEQFF. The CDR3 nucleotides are TGTGCCAGCAGCTTAACTAGCGGGGGGGCCAATGAGCAGTTCTTC.

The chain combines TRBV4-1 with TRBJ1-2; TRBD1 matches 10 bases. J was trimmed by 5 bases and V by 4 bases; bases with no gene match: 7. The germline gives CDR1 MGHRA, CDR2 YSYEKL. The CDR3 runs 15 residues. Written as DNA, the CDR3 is TGCGCCAGCAGCCCTACCGGGACAGGGGATTATGGCTACACCTTC. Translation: CASSPTGTGDYGYTF.

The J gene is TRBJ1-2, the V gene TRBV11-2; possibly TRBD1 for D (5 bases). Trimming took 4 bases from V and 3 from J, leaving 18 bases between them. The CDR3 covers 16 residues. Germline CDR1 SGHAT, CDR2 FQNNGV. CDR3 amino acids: CASSSARDSWHYGYTF. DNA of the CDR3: TGTGCCAGCAGCTCAGCTCGGGACTCCTGGCACTATGGCTACACCTTC.